The 2 T cell receptor beta chains presented below share a single source sample, sequenced in a study of response to subunit inactivated influenza vaccine. TCRdb reprocessed the RT-PCR reads with MiXCR, giving one entry per CDR3 protein. Of 200,000 to 300,000 distinct CDR3 sequences listed, 9.5% to 15% are singletons. The specimen comprised non-naive T cells sorted from PBMCs, sampled 14 to 15 days before vaccination. The receptors here all came from a man in his forties or fifties who received an inactivated influenza vaccine.

This clonotype was detected only a few times. The chain uses TRBV10-3 and TRBJ2-1; the D gene is possibly TRBD1 (6 bases). CDR1 is ENHRY, CDR2 SYGVKD, per germline. Trimming stripped 0 bases from V and 2 bases from J, with 20 bases between. The CDR3 has 19 residues. The CDR3 DNA reads TGTGCCATCAGTGAGTCCCATTTATCGAGGGGGAGTACCTACAATGAGCAGTTCTTC. It is translated as CAISESHLSRGSTYNEQFF.

This clonotype came up many times. This chain connects TRBV4-3 to TRBJ2-2; possible D gene TRBD2, 6 bases. Germline V lookup: CDR1 LGHNA, CDR2 YSLEER. V was clipped by 5 bases and J by 0 bases, with 10 bases between them. This CDR3 comprises 15 residues. CDR3 loop: CASSYRGTNTGELFF. The CDR3 region has the DNA TGCGCCAGCAGCTATCGCGGGACGAACACCGGGGAGCTGTTTTTT.